This T cell receptor (beta chain) was sequenced for a study of cytomegalovirus exposure and HLA in healthy donors. It was with 60 Vbeta and 13 Jbeta primers that the PCR ran. The protocol was immunoSEQ multiplex PCR, while the TCRdb copy is restricted to in-frame clones and leaves out a portion. Among 200,000 to 250,000 clones, around four fifths were seen once, and the ten largest hold 1.7%. CDR1 is SGHAT and CDR2 is FQNNGV in the germline V gene. The CDR3 contains 15 residues. Trimming cost V 5 bases and J 3 bases, with 17 bases left between them. V is TRBV11-2 and J is TRBJ2-7; D is undetermined. This clonotype originated in a man in his fifties or sixties in good health and CMV-seronegative. Material for sequencing was PBMCs. The DNA for the CDR3 is TGTGCCAGCAGCCGAGACCCGCGCGGAGTCTACGAGCAGTACTTC. Residues: CASSRDPRGVYEQYF.